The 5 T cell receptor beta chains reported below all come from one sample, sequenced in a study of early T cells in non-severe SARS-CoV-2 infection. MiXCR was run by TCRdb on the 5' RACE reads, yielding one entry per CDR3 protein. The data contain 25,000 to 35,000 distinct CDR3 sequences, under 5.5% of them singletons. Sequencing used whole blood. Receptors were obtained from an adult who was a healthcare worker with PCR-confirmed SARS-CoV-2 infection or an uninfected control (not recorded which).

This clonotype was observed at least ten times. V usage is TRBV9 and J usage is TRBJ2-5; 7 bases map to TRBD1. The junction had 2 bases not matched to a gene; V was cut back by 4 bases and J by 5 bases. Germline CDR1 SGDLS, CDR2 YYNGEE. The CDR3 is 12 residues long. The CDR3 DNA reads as TGTGCCAGCAGCACAGGGGTTGAGACCCAGTACTTC. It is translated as CASSTGVETQYF.

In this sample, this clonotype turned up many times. CDR3 DNA sequence: TGTGCCAGCAGGGCAAACTTGAACACTGAAGCTTTCTTT. This codes for CASRANLNTEAFF. The rearrangement uses TRBV2 and TRBJ1-1; D gene uncertain. Germline V CDR1 and CDR2: SNHLY, FYNNEI. This CDR3 is 13 amino acids long. The V end lost 6 bases, the J end lost 0 bases, and 8 bases lay between the germline ends.

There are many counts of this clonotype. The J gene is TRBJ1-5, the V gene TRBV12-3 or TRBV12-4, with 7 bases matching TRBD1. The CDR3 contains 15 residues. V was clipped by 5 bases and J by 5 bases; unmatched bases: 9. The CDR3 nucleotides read TGTGCCAGCAGTCTAACAGGGGTTGCGCATCAGCCCCAGCATTTT. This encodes CASSLTGVAHQPQHF.

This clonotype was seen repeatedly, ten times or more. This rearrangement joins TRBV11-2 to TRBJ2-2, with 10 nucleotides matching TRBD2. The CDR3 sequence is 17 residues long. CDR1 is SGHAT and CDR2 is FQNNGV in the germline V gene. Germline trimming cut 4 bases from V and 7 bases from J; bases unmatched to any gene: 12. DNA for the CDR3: TGTGCCAGCAGCTCCCTTAACCGAAAGCGGGAGGGCGGGGAGCTGTTTTTT. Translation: CASSSLNRKREGGELFF.

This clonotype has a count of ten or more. This CDR3 reads CATTQGAEPQHF. CDR3 nucleotide sequence: TGTGCCACCACCCAAGGGGCGGAGCCCCAGCATTTT. The chain is built from TRBV19 and TRBJ1-5, with D tentatively TRBD1 (5 bases). Trimming shortened V by 10 bases and J by 8 bases, and 15 bases separated the two germline ends. Per the germline V gene, CDR1 is LNHDA and CDR2 is SQIVND (reference sequence). The CDR3 extends over 12 amino acids.